The sequence of this T cell receptor (beta chain) was determined in a study of Tregs in tolerant kidney transplant recipients. As for the study in general: Related graft donors supplied nonmyeloablative bone marrow transplants, and mixed chimerism was transient. General observations from the study: Tolerant patients' donor-specific Tregs expanded beyond overall Tregs, suggesting antigen-driven growth. No direct test of biological reproducibility was done here.

To note about this clone: Its cognate antigen is unknown. Other nucleotide sequences in the sample specify the same CDR3.

Unstimulated regulatory T cells (CD4+CD25+CD127-), CD4+CD25- non-regulatory cells, CD4 and CD8 cells were FACS-sorted from thawed PBMCs. This CDR3 has 14 amino acids. Germline V gene lookup returns CDR1 LNHDA and CDR2 SQIVND (reference sequence). The germline V and J ends were trimmed by 3 bases and 0 bases, with 6 bases remaining between them. Only in-frame clones appear in the TCRdb table, and some are missing; sequencing was by immunoSEQ multiplex PCR. This sample yields around 98,000 clones, of which roughly 93% are seen a single time; approximately 0.5% belongs to the top ten. The genes are TRBV19 and TRBJ1-3; D gene ambiguous. Source: CD4+ T cells from blood, taken before the transplant. This TCR derives from a human donor who received a combined kidney and bone marrow transplant. This chain's CDR3 is CASSIGGSGNTIYF. The CDR3 nucleotides read TGTGCCAGTAGTATCGGCGGCTCTGGAAACACCATATATTTT.